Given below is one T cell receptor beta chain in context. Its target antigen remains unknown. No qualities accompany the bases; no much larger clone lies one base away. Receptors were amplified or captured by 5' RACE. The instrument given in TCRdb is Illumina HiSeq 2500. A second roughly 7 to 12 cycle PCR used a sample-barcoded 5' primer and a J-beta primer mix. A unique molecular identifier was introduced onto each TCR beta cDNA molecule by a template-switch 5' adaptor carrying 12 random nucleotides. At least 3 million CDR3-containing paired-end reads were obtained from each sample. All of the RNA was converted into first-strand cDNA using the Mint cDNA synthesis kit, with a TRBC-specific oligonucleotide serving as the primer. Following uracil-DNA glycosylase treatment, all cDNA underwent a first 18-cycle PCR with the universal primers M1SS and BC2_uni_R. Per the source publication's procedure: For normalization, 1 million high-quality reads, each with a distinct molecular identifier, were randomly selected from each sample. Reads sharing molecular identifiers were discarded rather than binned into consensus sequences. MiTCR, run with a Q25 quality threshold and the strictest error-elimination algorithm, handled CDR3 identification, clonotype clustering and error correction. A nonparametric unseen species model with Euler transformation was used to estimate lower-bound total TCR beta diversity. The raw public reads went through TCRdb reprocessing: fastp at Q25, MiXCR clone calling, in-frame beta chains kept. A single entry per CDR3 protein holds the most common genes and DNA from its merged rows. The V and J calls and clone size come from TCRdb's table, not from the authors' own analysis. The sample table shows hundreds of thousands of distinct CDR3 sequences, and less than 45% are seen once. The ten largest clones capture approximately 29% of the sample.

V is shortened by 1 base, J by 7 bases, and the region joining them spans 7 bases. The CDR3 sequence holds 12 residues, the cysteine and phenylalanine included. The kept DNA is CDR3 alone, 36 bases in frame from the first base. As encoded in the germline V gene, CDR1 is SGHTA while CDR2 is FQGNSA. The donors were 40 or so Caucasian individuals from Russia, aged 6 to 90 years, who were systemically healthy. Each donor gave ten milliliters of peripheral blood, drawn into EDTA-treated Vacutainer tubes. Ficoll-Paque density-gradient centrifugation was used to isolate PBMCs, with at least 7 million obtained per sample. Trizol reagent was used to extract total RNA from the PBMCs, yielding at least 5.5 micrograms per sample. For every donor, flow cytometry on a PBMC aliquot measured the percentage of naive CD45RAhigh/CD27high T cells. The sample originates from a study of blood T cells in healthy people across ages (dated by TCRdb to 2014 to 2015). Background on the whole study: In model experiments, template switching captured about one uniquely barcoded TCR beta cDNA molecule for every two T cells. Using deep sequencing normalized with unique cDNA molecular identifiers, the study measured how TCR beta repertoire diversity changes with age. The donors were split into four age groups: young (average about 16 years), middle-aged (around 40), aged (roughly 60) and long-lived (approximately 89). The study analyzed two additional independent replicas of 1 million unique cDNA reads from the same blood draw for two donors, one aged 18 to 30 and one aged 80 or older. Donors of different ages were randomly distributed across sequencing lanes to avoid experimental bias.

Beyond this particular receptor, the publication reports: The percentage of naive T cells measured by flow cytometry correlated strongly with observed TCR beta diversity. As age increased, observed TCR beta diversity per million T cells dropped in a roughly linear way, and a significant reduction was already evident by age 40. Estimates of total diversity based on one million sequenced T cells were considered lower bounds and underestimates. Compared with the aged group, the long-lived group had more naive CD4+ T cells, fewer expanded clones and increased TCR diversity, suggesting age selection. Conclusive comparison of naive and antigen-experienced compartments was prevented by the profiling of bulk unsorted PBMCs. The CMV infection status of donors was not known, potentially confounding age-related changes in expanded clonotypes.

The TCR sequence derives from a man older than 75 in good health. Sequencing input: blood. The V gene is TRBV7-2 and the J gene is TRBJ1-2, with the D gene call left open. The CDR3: CASSLDLSGYTF. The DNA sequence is TGTGCCAGCAGCTTAGACTTGTCTGGCTACACCTTC.